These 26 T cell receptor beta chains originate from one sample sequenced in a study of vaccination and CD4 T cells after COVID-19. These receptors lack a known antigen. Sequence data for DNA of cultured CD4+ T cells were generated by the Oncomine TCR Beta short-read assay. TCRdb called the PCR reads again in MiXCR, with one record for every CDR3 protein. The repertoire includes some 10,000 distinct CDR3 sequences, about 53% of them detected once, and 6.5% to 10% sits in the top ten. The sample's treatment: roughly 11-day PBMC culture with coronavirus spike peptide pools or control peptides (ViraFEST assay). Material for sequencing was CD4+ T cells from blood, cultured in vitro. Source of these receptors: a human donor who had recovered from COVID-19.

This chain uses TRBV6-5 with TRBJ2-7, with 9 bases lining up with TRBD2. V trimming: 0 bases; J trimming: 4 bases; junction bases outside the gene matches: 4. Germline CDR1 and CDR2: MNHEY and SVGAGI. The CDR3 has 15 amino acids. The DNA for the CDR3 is TGTGCCAGCAGTTACTCAGCGGCGGGAGGGTACGAGCAGTACTTC. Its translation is CASSYSAAGGYEQYF.

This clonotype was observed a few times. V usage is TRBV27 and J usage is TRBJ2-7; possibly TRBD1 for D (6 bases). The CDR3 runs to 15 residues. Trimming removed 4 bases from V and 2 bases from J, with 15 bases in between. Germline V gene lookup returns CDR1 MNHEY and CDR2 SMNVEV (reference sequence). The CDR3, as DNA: TGTGCCAGCAGTTCCAACCAGGGGCCCCCCTACGAGCAGTACTTC. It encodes CASSSNQGPPYEQYF.

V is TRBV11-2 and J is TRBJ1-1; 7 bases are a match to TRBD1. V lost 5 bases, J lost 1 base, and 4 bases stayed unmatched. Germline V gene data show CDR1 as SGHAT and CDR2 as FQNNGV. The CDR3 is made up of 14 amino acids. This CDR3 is CASSRRQGNTEAFF. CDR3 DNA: TGTGCCAGCAGCAGACGACAGGGGAACACTGAAGCTTTCTTT.

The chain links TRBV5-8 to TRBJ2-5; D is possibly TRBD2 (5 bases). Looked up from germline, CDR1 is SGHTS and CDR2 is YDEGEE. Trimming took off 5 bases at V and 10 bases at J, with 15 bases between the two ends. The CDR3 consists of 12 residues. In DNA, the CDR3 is TGTGCCAGCAGTGCCAGTCGAGGGAGCCAGTACTTC. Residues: CASSASRGSQYF.

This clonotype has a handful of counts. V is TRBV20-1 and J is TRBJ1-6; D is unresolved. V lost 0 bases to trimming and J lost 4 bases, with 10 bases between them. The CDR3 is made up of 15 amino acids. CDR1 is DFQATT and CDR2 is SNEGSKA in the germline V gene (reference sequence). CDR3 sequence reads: CSARDETHYNSPLHF. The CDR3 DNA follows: TGCAGTGCTAGAGATGAAACACATTATAATTCACCCCTCCACTTT.

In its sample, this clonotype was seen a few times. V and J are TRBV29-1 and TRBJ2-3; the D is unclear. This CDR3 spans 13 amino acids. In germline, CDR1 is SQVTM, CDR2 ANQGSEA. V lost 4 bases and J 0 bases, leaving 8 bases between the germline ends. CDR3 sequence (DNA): TGCAGCGTTGTCGGCGGAAGCACAGATACGCAGTATTTT. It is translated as CSVVGGSTDTQYF.

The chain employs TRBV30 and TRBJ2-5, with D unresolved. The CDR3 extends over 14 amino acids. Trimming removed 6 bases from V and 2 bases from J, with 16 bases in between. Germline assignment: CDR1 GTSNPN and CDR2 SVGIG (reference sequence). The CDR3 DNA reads TGTGCCTGCGGAAAGGACCTGTGGCAAGAGACCCAGTACTTC. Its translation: CACGKDLWQETQYF. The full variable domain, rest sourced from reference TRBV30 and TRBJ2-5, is SQTIHQWPATLVQPVGSPLSLECTVEGTSNPNLYWYRQAAGRGLQLLFYSVGIGQISSEVPQNLSASRPQDRQFILSSKKLLLSDSGFYLCACGKDLWQETQYFGPGTRLLVL.

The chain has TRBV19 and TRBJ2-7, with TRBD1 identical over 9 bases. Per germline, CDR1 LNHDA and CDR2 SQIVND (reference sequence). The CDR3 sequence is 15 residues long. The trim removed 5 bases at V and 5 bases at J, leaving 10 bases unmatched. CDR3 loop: CASSGPGQGTHEQYF. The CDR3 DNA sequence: TGTGCCAGTAGTGGACCGGGACAGGGAACCCACGAGCAGTACTTC. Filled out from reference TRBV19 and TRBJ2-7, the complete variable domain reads DGGITQSPKYLFRKEGQNVTLSCEQNLNHDAMYWYRQDPGQGLRLIYYSQIVNDFQKGDIAEGYSVSREKKESFPLTVTSAQKNPTAFYLCASSGPGQGTHEQYFGPGTRLTVT.

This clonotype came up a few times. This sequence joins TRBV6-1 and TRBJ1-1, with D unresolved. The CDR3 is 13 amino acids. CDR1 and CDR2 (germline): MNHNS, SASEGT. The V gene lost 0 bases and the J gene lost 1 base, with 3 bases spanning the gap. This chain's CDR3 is CASSEARNTEAFF. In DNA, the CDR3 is TGTGCCAGCAGTGAAGCAAGGAACACTGAAGCTTTCTTT.

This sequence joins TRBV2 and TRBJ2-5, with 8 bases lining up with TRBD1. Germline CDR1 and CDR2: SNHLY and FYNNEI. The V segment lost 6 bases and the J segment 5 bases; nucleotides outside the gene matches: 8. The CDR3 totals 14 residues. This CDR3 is CASSEDRARETQYF. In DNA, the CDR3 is TGTGCCAGCAGCGAGGACAGGGCGAGGGAGACCCAGTACTTC. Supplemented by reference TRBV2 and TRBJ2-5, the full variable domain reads EPEVTQTPSHQVTQMGQEVILRCVPISNHLYFYWYRQILGQKVEFLVSFYNNEISEKSEIFDDQFSVERPDGSNFTLKIRSTKLEDSAMYFCASSEDRARETQYFGPGTRLLVL.

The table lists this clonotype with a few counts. CDR3 coding DNA: TGCAGTGCTAGAGATTCAACTGAAGCTTTCTTT. Residues: CSARDSTEAFF. This sequence joins TRBV20-1 and TRBJ1-1; D is uncertain. The germline V gene encodes CDR1 DFQATT and CDR2 SNEGSKA (reference sequence). Between the trimmed V and J ends, which lost 0 bases and 5 bases, there was a span of 4 bases. This CDR3 spans 11 amino acids.

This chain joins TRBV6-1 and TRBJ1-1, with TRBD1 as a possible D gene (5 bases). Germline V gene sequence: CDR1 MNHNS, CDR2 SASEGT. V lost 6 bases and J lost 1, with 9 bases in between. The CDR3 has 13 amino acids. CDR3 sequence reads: CASSWGQNTEAFF. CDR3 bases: TGTGCCAGCAGCTGGGGCCAGAACACTGAAGCTTTCTTT.

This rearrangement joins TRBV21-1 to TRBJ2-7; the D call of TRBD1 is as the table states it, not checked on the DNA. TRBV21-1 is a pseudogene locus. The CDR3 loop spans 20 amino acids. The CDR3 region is CASSKALTGTGGASSYEQYF. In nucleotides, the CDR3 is TGTGCCAGCAGCAAAGCGCTGACCGGGACAGGGGGCGCGAGCTCCTACGAGCAGTACTTC.

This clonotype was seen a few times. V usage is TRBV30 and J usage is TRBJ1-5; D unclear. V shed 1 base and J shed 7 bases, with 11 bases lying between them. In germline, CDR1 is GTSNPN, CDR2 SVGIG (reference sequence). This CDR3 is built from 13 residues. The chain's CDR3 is CAWSGTEQQPQHF. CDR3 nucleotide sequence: TGTGCCTGGAGTGGTACAGAACAACAGCCCCAGCATTTT.

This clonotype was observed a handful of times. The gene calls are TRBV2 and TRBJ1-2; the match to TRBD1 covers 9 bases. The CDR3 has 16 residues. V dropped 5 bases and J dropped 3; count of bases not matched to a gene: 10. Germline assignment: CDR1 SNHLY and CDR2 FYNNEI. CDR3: CASSSTPGQGHYGYTF. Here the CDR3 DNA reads TGTGCCAGCAGTTCTACGCCGGGACAGGGTCACTATGGCTACACCTTC.

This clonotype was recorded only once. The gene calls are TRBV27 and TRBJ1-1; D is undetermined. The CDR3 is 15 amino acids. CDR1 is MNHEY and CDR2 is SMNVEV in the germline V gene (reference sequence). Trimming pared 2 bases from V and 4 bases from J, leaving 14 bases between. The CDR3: CASSLIPGVGTEAFF. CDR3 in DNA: TGTGCCAGCAGTTTAATTCCCGGGGTTGGCACTGAAGCTTTCTTT.

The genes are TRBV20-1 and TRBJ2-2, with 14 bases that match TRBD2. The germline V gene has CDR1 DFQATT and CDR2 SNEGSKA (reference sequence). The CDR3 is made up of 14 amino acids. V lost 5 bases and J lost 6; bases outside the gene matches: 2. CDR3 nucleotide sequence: TGCAGTGCTGGGGGACTAGCGGGAGCCGGGGAGCTGTTTTTT. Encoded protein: CSAGGLAGAGELFF.

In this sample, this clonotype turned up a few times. CDR3 DNA: TGTGCCAGCAGCTCGACCAGGGGTGAGACCCAGTACTTC. Its translation is CASSSTRGETQYF. This rearrangement joins TRBV7-3 to TRBJ2-5; weak D call: TRBD1 (6 bases). V lost 4 bases to trimming and J lost 5 bases, with 11 bases between them. The length of the CDR3 is 13 residues. Germline V gene sequence: CDR1 SGHTA, CDR2 FQGTGA.

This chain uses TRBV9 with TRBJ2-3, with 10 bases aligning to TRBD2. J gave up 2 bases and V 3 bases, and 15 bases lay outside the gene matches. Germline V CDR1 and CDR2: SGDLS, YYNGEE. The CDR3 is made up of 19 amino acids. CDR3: CASSATLAGGILTTDTQYF. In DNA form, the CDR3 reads TGTGCCAGCAGCGCGACTTTAGCGGGGGGCATACTTACCACAGATACGCAGTATTTT.

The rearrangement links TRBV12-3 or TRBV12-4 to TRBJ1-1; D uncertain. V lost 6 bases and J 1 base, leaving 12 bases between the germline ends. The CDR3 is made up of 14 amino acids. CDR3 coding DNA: TGTGCCAGCAGCTACCGTACTGGGAACACTGAAGCTTTCTTT. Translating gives CASSYRTGNTEAFF.

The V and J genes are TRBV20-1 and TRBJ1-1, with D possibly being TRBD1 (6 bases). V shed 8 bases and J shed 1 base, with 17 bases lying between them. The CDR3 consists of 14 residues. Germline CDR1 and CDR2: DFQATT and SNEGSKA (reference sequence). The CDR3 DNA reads TGCAGTCAAAGGCGGACAGACTCGAACACTGAAGCTTTCTTT. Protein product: CSQRRTDSNTEAFF.

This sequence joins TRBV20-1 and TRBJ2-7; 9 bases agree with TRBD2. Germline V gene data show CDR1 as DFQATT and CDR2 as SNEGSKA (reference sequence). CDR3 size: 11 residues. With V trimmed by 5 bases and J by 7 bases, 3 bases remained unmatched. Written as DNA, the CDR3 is TGCAGTGCTGCGGGGGGGGGAGAGCAGTACTTC. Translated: CSAAGGGEQYF.

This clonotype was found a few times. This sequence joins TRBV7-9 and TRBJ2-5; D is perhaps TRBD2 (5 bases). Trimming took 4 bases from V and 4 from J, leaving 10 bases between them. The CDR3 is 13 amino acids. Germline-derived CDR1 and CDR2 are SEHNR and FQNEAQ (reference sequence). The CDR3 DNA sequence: TGTGCCAGCAGCTCCGTGAGGGCAGAGACCCAGTACTTC. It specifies CASSSVRAETQYF.

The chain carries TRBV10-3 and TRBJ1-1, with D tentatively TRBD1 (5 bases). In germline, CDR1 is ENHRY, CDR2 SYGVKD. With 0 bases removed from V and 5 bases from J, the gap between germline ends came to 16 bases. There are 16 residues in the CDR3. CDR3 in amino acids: CAISESAQGVVTEAFF. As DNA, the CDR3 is TGTGCCATCAGTGAGTCGGCCCAGGGAGTGGTGACTGAAGCTTTCTTT.

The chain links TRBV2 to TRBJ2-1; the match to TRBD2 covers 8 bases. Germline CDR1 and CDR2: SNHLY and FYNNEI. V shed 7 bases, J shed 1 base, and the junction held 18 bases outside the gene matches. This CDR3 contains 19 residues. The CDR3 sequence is CASMGIAGTLRTSYNEQFF. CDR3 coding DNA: TGTGCCAGCATGGGTATAGCGGGGACCCTCCGGACTTCCTACAATGAGCAGTTCTTC.

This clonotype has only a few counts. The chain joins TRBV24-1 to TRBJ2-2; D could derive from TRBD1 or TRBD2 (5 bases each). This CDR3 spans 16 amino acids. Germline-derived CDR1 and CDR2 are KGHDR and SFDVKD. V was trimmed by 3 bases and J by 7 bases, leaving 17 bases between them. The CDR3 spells CATSDALGGRLGELFF. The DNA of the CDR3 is TGTGCCACCAGTGATGCCCTTGGGGGACGCCTCGGGGAGCTGTTTTTT.